This TCR beta chain was documented in a study of blood T cells in healthy people across ages. This CDR3 has 14 residues. Germline lookup yields CDR1 SGHAT and CDR2 FQNNGV. V lost 5 bases and J lost 4, with 13 bases in between. Whole-study results and caveats: A strong correlation was found between TCR beta diversity and the percentage of naive T cells. Higher diversity, along with more naive CD4+ cells, distinguished long-lived donors from aged donors.

This clonotype was counted a few times. Its antigen is undetermined. Then a second PCR, running about 7 to 11 cycles, was carried out with a sample-barcoded 5' primer and a J-beta primer mix. Each cDNA molecule was tagged by a template-switch adaptor that had 12 random nucleotides. MiXCR, run by TCRdb on the 5' RACE reads, gives a single entry per CDR3 protein. The table has 920,000 or so distinct CDR3 sequences, less than 50% seen once. The chain employs TRBV11-2 and TRBJ2-3; the D call may be TRBD1 or TRBD2 (5 bases each). Source material: blood. This TCR came from a woman aged 55-75 years in good health. CDR3 in DNA: TGTGCCAGCAGCCCTGCCGGGGCCGCAGATACGCAGTATTTT. Its translation: CASSPAGAADTQYF. Based on the CDR3 plus reference TRBV11-2 and TRBJ2-3, the full variable domain is EAGVAQSPRYKIIEKRQSVAFWCNPISGHATLYWYQQILGQGPKLLIQFQNNGVVDDSQLPKDRFSAERLKGVDSTLKIQPAKLEDSAVYLCASSPAGAADTQYFGPGTRLTVL.